This TCR beta chain was retrieved from a study of cytomegalovirus exposure and HLA in healthy donors. Notes on the study in general: When a later analysis compared HLA-associated TCR beta chains with equally common others, the HLA-associated chains turned out to be more clonally expanded and to have lower generation probabilities. Later on, a genetic analysis was performed. It linked a missense variant in DCLRE1C with V- and J-gene trimming of TCR beta. Later work associated around 18,000 TCR beta sequences with HLA alleles at 0.05 false discovery rate. Investigators reported under 200 TCR beta chains as tied to cytomegalovirus.

Germline V gene sequence: CDR1 WNHNN, CDR2 SYGVQD (reference sequence). This CDR3 spans 12 amino acids. The V gene end was trimmed by 2 bases and the J gene end by 14 bases; junction bases not matched to a gene: 2. PCR used 60 Vbeta primers and 13 Jbeta primers. The protocol was immunoSEQ multiplex PCR, while the TCRdb copy is restricted to in-frame clones and leaves out a portion. The sample has around 160,000 clones, 68% seen once. To note about this clone: Antigen unknown.

The material sequenced was PBMCs. The V and J genes are TRBV10-1 and TRBJ2-1; 11 nucleotides agree with TRBD1. This TCR was recovered from a man between 50 and 59 years old in good health and CMV-seronegative. The CDR3 bases are TGCGCCAGCAGTGAGAGGGGACAGGGGGAGTTCTTC. It codes for CASSERGQGEFF.